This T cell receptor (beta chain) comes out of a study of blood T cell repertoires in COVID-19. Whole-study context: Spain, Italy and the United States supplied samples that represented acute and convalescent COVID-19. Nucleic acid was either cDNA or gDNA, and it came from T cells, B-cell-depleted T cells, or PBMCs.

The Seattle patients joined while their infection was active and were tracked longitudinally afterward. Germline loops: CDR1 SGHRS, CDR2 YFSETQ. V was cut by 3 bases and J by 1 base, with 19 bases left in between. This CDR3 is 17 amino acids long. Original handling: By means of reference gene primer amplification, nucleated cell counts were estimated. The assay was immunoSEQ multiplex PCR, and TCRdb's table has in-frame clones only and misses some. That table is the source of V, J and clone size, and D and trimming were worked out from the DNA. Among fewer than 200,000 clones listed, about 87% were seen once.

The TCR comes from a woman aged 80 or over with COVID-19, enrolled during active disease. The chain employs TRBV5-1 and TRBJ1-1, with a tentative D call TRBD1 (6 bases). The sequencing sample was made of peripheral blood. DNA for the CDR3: TGCGCCAGCAGCTCATTCCTACAGGGAAGGGAGAACACTGAAGCTTTCTTT. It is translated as CASSSFLQGRENTEAFF.